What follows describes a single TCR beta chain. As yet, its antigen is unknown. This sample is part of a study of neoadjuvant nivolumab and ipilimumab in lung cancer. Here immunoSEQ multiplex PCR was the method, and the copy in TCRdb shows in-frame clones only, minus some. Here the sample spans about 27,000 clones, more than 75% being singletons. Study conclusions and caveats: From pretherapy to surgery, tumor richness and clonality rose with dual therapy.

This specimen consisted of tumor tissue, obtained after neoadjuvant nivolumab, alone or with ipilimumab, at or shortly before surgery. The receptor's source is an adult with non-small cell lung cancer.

This CDR3 reads CASSWTVNTEAFF. The CDR3 DNA follows: TGTGCCAGCAGCTGGACGGTGAACACTGAAGCTTTCTTT. V and J are TRBV7-3 and TRBJ1-1; D is unclear. Trimming removed 4 bases at V and 0 bases at J, with 6 bases between. This CDR3 spans 13 amino acids. The V gene's germline CDR1 is SGHTA and CDR2 FQGTGA.